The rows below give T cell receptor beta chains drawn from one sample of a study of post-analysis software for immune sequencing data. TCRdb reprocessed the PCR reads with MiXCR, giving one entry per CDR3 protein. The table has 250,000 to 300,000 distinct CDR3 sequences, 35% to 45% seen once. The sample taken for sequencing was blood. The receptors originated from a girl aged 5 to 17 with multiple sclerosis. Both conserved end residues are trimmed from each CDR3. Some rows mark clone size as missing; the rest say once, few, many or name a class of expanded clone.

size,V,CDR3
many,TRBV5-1,ASSLRPREGEF
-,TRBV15,ATSREPPGVDAGELF
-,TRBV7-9,ASSFSGRVSRDTQY
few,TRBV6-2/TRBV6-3,ASRTRGTTDTQY
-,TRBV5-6,ASTNRVTYNEQF
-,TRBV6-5,ASSTASGGTDTQY
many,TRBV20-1,SAARGQAINQPQH
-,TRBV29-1,SVAYRGRRGTEAF
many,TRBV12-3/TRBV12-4,ASRVPADEQF
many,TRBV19,ASSRAPSAYGYT
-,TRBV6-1,ASSSRLAGANEQF
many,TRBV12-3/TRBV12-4,ASSPRTGFNSPLH
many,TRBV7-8,ASSLATGVKTQY
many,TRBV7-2,ASSFGTRETQY
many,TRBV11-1,ACSGQDVMLQETQY
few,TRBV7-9,ASSFPGPGNPSYNEQF
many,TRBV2,ASILRGAPGGYT
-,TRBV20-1,SARALAGDNEQF
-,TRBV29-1,SVVDRGRTGANVLT
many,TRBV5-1,ASSGGSATEAF
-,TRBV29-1,SVLGGPNESTGELF
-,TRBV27,ASSLAAGGYEQY
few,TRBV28,ASRWGRANYGYT
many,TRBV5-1,ASSPQSILALTNNEQF